The 6 T cell receptor beta chains in this list originate from one sample, sequenced in a study of shared clonotypes between healthy human individuals. Clones were read by immunoSEQ multiplex PCR, and TCRdb kept only the in-frame ones, dropping some. The repertoire holds 470,000 or so clones, with roughly 80% as singletons. Sequencing input: PBMCs. Receptors originate from a woman in her forties in good health. Some clones in this sample may be carry-over from other donors' samples.

About this clone: A read error is likely here: a far larger clone is one base away. The rearrangement uses TRBV28 and TRBJ2-7, with D hard to call. The CDR3 is 13 residues long. Germline CDR1 MDHEN, CDR2 SYDVKM. Trimming removed 3 bases from V and 9 bases from J, with 15 bases in between. CDR3 sequence (DNA): TGTGCCAGCAGTTTTCTAGTCTACGGGCGGCAGTACTTC. The encoded protein is CASSFLVYGRQYF.

The chain recombines TRBV2 with TRBJ2-7, with a possible D match to TRBD2 (5 bases). CDR1 is SNHLY and CDR2 is FYNNEI in the germline V gene. CDR3 length equals 12 residues. V was clipped by 7 bases and J by 4 bases, with 11 bases between them. CDR3 sequence (DNA): TGTGCCAGCATTCCCCGAGGGTACGAGCAGTACTTC. The encoded protein is CASIPRGYEQYF.

On this clone itself: A far larger clone is only one base removed, so a read error is likely. Other DNA sequences within the sample encode an identical CDR3. In DNA, the CDR3 is TGTGCCAGCAGTTTAACAGGGCGTGGGGCCAACGTACTGACTTTC. Protein product: CASSLTGRGANVLTF. V gene TRBV27 combines with J gene TRBJ2-6; tentative D call: TRBD1 (6 bases). Germline lookup yields CDR1 MNHEY and CDR2 SMNVEV (reference sequence). CDR3 length: 15 amino acids. The complete variable domain, with remaining parts taken from reference TRBV27 and TRBJ2-6, reads EAQVTQNPRYLITVTGKKLTVTCSQNMNHEYMSWYRQDPGLGLRQIYYSMNVEVTDKGDVPEGYKVSRKEKRNFPLILESPSPNQTSLYFCASSLTGRGANVLTFGAGSRLTVL.

This chain links TRBV6-5 with TRBJ2-2, with 7 nucleotides matching TRBD2. Per germline, CDR1 MNHEY and CDR2 SVGAGI. The CDR3 totals 13 residues. V gave up 5 bases and J gave up 3 bases; unmatched junction bases: 0. CDR3 in amino acids: CASSREDTGELFF. In nucleotides, the CDR3 is TGTGCCAGCAGTCGGGAGGACACCGGGGAGCTGTTTTTT.

The chain carries TRBV4-2 and TRBJ2-6; the match to TRBD1 covers 11 bases. The CDR3 runs to 17 residues. The germline gives CDR1 LGHNA, CDR2 YNFKEQ. V lost 3 bases to trimming and J lost 2 bases; unmatched junction nucleotides: 3. The CDR3 DNA sequence: TGTGCCAGCAGCCAGGGACAGGGGGTAGCTGGGGCCAACGTCCTGACTTTC. Protein product: CASSQGQGVAGANVLTF.

The chain recombines TRBV11-2 with TRBJ2-5, with D unresolved. Trimming left V 4 bases short and J 8 bases short, with 17 bases between. Germline CDR1 SGHAT, CDR2 FQNNGV. The CDR3 is 14 amino acids. CDR3: CASSYGLPRDTQYF. CDR3 coding DNA: TGTGCCAGCAGCTATGGGCTACCAAGAGATACCCAGTACTTC. Variable domain in full (rest from reference TRBV11-2 and TRBJ2-5): EAGVAQSPRYKIIEKRQSVAFWCNPISGHATLYWYQQILGQGPKLLIQFQNNGVVDDSQLPKDRFSAERLKGVDSTLKIQPAKLEDSAVYLCASSYGLPRDTQYFGPGTRLLVL.